Listed below are T cell receptor beta chains from one sample, sequenced in a study of blood T cell repertoires in COVID-19. Profiled with immunoSEQ multiplex PCR; TCRdb holds only in-frame clones, not every one. Of over 100,000 clones in the sample, approximately 80% were seen once. The sequenced sample was peripheral blood. The receptors here all came from a man aged 55-75 years with active or convalescent COVID-19. CDR3s leave out the opening cysteine and the closing phenylalanine or tryptophan. A D gene is named only where the DNA matches it firmly.

14,NA,TRBV2,ASSWTDPSSYNEQF
14,TRBD1,TRBV28,ASSGGQGGRSETQY
13,TRBD1,TRBV9,ASSVGPGGNSPLH
12,NA,TRBV27,ASSLGQGQETQY
13,TRBD1,TRBV5-5,ASSDLGQGDPEAF
11,TRBD1,TRBV7-9,ASDRGQGYEQY
11,NA,TRBV28,ASSNSYFGEQY
10,TRBD2,TRBV18,ASSPKAGGSY
13,TRBD2,TRBV19,ASSPPGGLADTQY
12,TRBD2,TRBV7-2,ASSFSGRTYEQY
13,TRBD1,TRBV6-5,ASKLATGTLSGYT
12,TRBD1,TRBV2,ASRPQGSAYTQY
13,NA,TRBV28,ASSLGGGETDTQY
11,NA,TRBV5-1,ASSLQGNTEAF
14,TRBD2,TRBV9,ASSVFLGEGRNEQF
12,NA,TRBV18,ASSPGLSTDTQY
10,TRBD1,TRBV7-2,ASSRDSYGYT
13,NA,TRBV27,ASSPNGAILYGYT
13,NA,TRBV27,ASRSGHGGNQPQH
11,NA,TRBV10-3,AISDRQNTEAF
13,NA,TRBV11-2,ASRPFGQNTGELF
13,TRBD2,TRBV6-2/TRBV6-3,ASSALAGPGNIQY
10,NA,TRBV5-1,ASRAVNSPLH
14,NA,TRBV7-6,ASSLTSTAVNTEAF
12,TRBD1,TRBV6-5,ASSMDRGRGELF
13,TRBD1,TRBV6-5,ASSPLDRFTDTQY
12,TRBD2,TRBV30,ALDRAGSTDTQY
12,TRBD2,TRBV24-1,ATSGWMGGETQY
13,TRBD1,TRBV7-2,ASSPMDRGNEKLF
14,TRBD2,TRBV7-2,ASSPRLARNTGELF
14,NA,TRBV7-9,ASSFNVGAGGNTIY
10,TRBD1,TRBV6-2/TRBV6-3,ASSDRGNEQF
13,NA,TRBV5-4,AATVPRRGSYEQY
11,NA,TRBV5-4,ASSPEVAPSLH
14,TRBD2,TRBV18,ASSPTSGTRTGELF
14,NA,TRBV6-2/TRBV6-3,ASSSGIDSYNSPLH
11,NA,TRBV24-1,ATSDSGEWGYT
12,TRBD1,TRBV6-2/TRBV6-3,ASSYGQGMTEAF
16,TRBD2,TRBV5-1,ASSLGSRGLAHTDTQY
14,NA,TRBV9,ASSVERGPSGNTIY
11,NA,TRBV19,ASSTFGGDEQF
14,TRBD1,TRBV30,AWSLERTGNTGELF
11,NA,TRBV5-4,ASSFERLNEQF
14,TRBD1,TRBV7-6,ASSLGSGGENTEAF
11,TRBD1,TRBV6-5,ASRTGGLNEQF
12,TRBD1,TRBV6-6,ASSRDRGNTEAF
12,NA,TRBV9,ASSVAVVPDTQY
14,TRBD1,TRBV3-1/TRBV3-2,ASSQGEGTGNQPQH
12,NA,TRBV18,ASSHDRIGNTIY
10,NA,TRBV24-1,ATSDFRDTQY
12,TRBD2,TRBV19,ASSQAGDTGELF
16,NA,TRBV21-1,ASSRPPGTSGSCYEQY
11,NA,TRBV6-5,ASSYSQVETQY